These 2 T cell receptor beta chains share one sample of origin, sequenced in a study of T cell responses to AZD1222 COVID-19 vaccine. Sequenced by immunoSEQ multiplex PCR; TCRdb stores in-frame clones only, minus some. Among about 110,000 clones listed, approximately 90% were seen once. The sample in question was peripheral blood, obtained 28 days after the second AZD1222 dose. The receptor set was obtained from an adult who received the AZD1222 COVID-19 vaccine.

This clone turned up a few times. The chain joins TRBV28 to TRBJ2-3, with TRBD2 identical over 9 bases. The CDR3 is 15 amino acids. The germline CDR1 and CDR2 sequences are MDHEN and SYDVKM. After removal of 7 bases from V and 2 bases from J, the junction contained 7 bases not matched to a gene. The CDR3 is CASNGAGGNTDTQYF. The DNA of the CDR3 is TGTGCCAGCAACGGAGCGGGAGGTAACACAGATACGCAGTATTTT.

J is TRBJ2-5 and V is TRBV28; possible D gene TRBD1, 6 bases. Germline V CDR1 and CDR2: MDHEN, SYDVKM. Trimming stripped 8 bases from V and 7 bases from J, with 14 bases between. The CDR3 runs to 12 residues. CDR3: CASVGQGLTQYF. The CDR3 DNA reads TGTGCCAGCGTCGGGCAGGGGTTGACCCAGTACTTC. Together with reference TRBV28 and TRBJ2-5, the CDR3 gives the full variable domain: DVKVTQSSRYLVKRTGEKVFLECVQDMDHENMFWYRQDPGLGLRLIYFSYDVKMKEKGDIPEGYSVSREKKERFSLILESASTNQTSMYLCASVGQGLTQYFGPGTRLLVL.